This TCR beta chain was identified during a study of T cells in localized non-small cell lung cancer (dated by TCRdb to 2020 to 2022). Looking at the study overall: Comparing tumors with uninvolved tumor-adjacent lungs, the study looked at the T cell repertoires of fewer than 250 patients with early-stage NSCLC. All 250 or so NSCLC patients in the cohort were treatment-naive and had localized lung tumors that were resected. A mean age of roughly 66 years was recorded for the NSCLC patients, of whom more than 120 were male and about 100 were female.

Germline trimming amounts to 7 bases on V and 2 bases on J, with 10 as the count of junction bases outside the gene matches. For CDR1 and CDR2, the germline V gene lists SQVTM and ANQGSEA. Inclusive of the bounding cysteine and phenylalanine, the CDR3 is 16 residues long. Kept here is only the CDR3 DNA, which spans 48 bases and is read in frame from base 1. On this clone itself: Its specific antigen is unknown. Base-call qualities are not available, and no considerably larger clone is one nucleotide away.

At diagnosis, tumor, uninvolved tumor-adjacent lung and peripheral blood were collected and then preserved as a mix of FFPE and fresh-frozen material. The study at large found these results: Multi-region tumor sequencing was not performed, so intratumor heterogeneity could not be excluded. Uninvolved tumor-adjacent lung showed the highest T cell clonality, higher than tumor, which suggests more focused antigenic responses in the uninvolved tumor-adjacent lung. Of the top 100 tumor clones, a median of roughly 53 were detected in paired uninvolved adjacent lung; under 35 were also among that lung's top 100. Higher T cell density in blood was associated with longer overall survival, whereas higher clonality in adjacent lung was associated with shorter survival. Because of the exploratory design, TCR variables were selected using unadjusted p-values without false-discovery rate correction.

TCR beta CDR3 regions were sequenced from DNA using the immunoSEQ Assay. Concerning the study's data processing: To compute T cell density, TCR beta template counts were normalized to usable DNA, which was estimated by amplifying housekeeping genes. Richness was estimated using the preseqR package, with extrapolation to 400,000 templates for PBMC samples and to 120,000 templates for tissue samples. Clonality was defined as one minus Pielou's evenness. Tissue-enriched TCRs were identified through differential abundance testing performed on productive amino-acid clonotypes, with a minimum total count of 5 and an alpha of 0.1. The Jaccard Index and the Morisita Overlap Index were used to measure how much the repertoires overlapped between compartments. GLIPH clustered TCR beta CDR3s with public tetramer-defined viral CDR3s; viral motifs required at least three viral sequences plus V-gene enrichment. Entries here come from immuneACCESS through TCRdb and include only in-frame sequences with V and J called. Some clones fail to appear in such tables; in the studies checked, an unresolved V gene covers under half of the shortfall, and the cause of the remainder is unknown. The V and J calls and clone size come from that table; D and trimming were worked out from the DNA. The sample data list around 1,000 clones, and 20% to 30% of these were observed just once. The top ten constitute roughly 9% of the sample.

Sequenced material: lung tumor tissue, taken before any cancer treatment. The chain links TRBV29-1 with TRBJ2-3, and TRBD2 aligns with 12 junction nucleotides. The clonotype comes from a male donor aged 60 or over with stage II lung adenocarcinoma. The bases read TGCAGCGGGCGCGGACTAGCGGGGACAACCACAGATACGCAGTATTTT. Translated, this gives CSGRGLAGTTTDTQYF.